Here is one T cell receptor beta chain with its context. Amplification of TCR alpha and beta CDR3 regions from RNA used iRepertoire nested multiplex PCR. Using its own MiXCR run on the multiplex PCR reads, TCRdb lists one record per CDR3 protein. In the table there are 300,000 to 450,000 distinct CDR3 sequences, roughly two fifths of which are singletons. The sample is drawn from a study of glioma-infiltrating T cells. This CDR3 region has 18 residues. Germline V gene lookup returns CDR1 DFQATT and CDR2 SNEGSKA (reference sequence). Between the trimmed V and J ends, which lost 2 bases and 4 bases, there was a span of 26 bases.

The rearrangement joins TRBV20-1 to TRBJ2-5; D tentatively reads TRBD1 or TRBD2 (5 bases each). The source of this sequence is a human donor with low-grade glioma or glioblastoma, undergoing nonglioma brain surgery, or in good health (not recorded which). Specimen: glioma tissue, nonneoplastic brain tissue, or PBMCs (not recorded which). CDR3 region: CSARLPPGIPSGRETQYF. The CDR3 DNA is TGCAGTGCTAGATTACCCCCCGGGATCCCCTCGGGGCGAGAGACCCAGTACTTC.